This passage covers 4 T cell receptor beta chains from one sample sequenced in a study of beta chain features in type 1 diabetes. Investigators reverse transcribed all isolated RNA, so they sequenced expressed TCRB transcripts. Using immunoSEQ multiplex PCR, the repertoire was profiled, and TCRdb retains in-frame clones only, with some absent. The table shows 160,000 or so clones, with 8.5% to 10% occurring only once. The antigens these receptors bind are not known. Study outcomes and limitations: Across all four CD4+ subsets, people with type 1 diabetes showed modestly shorter TCRB CDR3s.

Sequences were obtained from central memory CD4+ T cells from blood. The receptors shown here come from a woman aged 25 to 45 with type 1 diabetes.

This clone was counted a few times. The gene calls are TRBV7-9 and TRBJ1-4; D is undetermined. Germline V gene data show CDR1 as SEHNR and CDR2 as FQNEAQ (reference sequence). With 5 bases removed from V and 5 bases from J, the gap between germline ends came to 12 bases. The CDR3 runs to 14 residues. CDR3 DNA sequence: TGTGCCAGCAGCGCAGTAAGATTGAATGAAAAACTGTTTTTT. Its translation: CASSAVRLNEKLFF.

The V call is TRBV28, the J call TRBJ2-7; TRBD1 matches at 7 bases. CDR3 length equals 14 residues. Germline loops: CDR1 MDHEN, CDR2 SYDVKM. The junction had 6 bases not matched to a gene; V was cut back by 7 bases and J by 0 bases. This CDR3 is CASISGQSSYEQYF. CDR3 coding DNA: TGTGCCAGCATTTCGGGACAGAGCTCCTACGAGCAGTACTTC.

This clone was found a few times. This CDR3 is also generated by other DNA sequences in the sample. The chain is built from TRBV5-1 and TRBJ2-3; the match to TRBD2 covers 10 bases. The CDR3 has 15 residues. V was pared by 0 bases and J by 4 bases, with 2 bases of the junction left unmatched. The germline CDR1 and CDR2 sequences are SGHRS and YFSETQ. CDR3 region: CASSLGLAGADTQYF. DNA of the CDR3: TGCGCCAGCAGCTTGGGACTAGCGGGCGCAGATACGCAGTATTTT.

V gene TRBV2 combines with J gene TRBJ1-5; weak D call: TRBD1 (6 bases). Germline CDR1 and CDR2: SNHLY and FYNNEI. V lost 6 bases and J lost 3, with 12 bases in between. The CDR3 loop spans 14 amino acids. The CDR3 nucleotides read TGTGCCAGCAGGACACAGGGACCCAATCAGCCCCAGCATTTT. Translated: CASRTQGPNQPQHF.